Below, 21 T cell receptor beta chains from the same sample are listed, as sequenced in a study of blood T cell repertoires in COVID-19. TCRdb keeps only in-frame clones here, not all; method: immunoSEQ multiplex PCR. The repertoire holds 250,000 to 400,000 clones, with around 87% as singletons. The sequencing input was PBMCs or T cells enriched from blood (not recorded which). The source is a woman in her 30s who had recovered from COVID-19.

Remarks on this clone: This CDR3 is missing its conserved last phenylalanine or tryptophan, likely due to a read error. It is unclear where the CDR3 begins or ends on the DNA, so no DNA is shown, and the CDR3 is as TCRdb lists it. This chain uses TRBV28 with TRBJ2-7; TRBD2 is the table's D call and was not checked against the DNA. Inclusive of both ends, the CDR3 amounts to 12 amino acids. CDR1 MDHEN and CDR2 SYDVKM come from the germline V gene. The CDR3 region is CASSPGRGPKIL.

V usage is TRBV4-1 and J usage is TRBJ1-2, with D unresolved. Trimming left V 1 base short and J 8 bases short, with 20 bases between. The CDR3 length is 16 residues. CDR1 and CDR2 (germline): MGHRA, YSYEKL. CDR3 in amino acids: CASSQAANVAGSGYTF. CDR3 nucleotide sequence: TGCGCCAGCAGCCAAGCGGCCAATGTCGCCGGGTCGGGCTACACCTTC.

Note on this clone: This same CDR3 is encoded by further DNA sequences in the sample. The rearrangement joins TRBV5-1 to TRBJ2-5; 8 bases map to TRBD1. After removal of 0 bases from V and 5 bases from J, the junction contained 0 bases not matched to a gene. Germline V gene data show CDR1 as SGHRS and CDR2 as YFSETQ. This CDR3 is built from 13 residues. The CDR3 DNA sequence: TGCGCCAGCAGCTTGGGACAGGGGGAGACCCAGTACTTC. This sequence encodes CASSLGQGETQYF.

The rearrangement uses TRBV7-9 and TRBJ2-7; TRBD1 is a possible D gene (6 bases). The CDR3 spans 16 residues. Looked up from germline, CDR1 is SEHNR and CDR2 is FQNEAQ (reference sequence). The germline V and J ends were trimmed by 4 bases and 2 bases, with 18 bases remaining between them. The chain's CDR3 is CASSSPQIQGTYEQYF. The CDR3 DNA is TGTGCCAGCAGCTCCCCGCAAATACAGGGCACCTACGAGCAGTACTTC.

The chain couples TRBV4-2 to TRBJ1-1; the match to TRBD1 covers 11 bases. The CDR3 is 15 residues long. V was clipped by 1 base and J by 8 bases; unmatched bases: 6. Looked up from germline, CDR1 is LGHNA and CDR2 is YNFKEQ. CDR3 nucleotides: TGTGCCAGCAGCCAAGTATGGGACAGGGGGAAAGAAGCTTTCTTT. This encodes CASSQVWDRGKEAFF.

This chain links TRBV7-9 with TRBJ1-2; possible D gene TRBD1, 5 bases. The CDR3 length is 13 residues. Trimming pared 6 bases from V and 5 bases from J, leaving 13 bases between. Germline loops: CDR1 SEHNR, CDR2 FQNEAQ (reference sequence). The CDR3 DNA reads as TGTGCCAGCAGTCAAGGGGTAGAATATGGCTACACCTTC. Amino acids: CASSQGVEYGYTF. Combining the CDR3 with reference TRBV7-9 and TRBJ1-2 gives the whole variable domain DTGVSQNPRHKITKRGQNVTFRCDPISEHNRLYWYRQTLGQGPEFLTYFQNEAQLEKSRLLSDRFSAERPKGSFSTLEIQRTEQGDSAMYLCASSQGVEYGYTFGSGTRLTVV.

This clone was seen only once. This chain joins TRBV7-9 and TRBJ1-5, with 9 bases fitting TRBD1. The germline V gene encodes CDR1 SEHNR and CDR2 FQNEAQ (reference sequence). This CDR3 is built from 14 residues. V shed 8 bases and J 5 bases; nucleotides not matched to a gene: 7. The CDR3 bases are TGTGCCAGCGGAAGACAGGGGGGGGATCAGCCCCAGCATTTT. Translating gives CASGRQGGDQPQHF.

This rearrangement joins TRBV4-2 to TRBJ1-5; 7 nucleotides match TRBD1. The CDR3 runs 16 residues. Germline CDR1 and CDR2: LGHNA and YNFKEQ. After removal of 0 bases from V and 5 bases from J, the junction contained 7 bases not matched to a gene. The CDR3 spells CASSQDWTGRHQPQHF. The CDR3 DNA is TGTGCCAGCAGCCAAGATTGGACAGGCCGACATCAGCCCCAGCATTTT.

The gene calls are TRBV19 and TRBJ1-5; TRBD1 might be the D (5 bases). Trimming removed 4 bases at V and 7 bases at J, with 11 bases between. This CDR3 comprises 13 residues. In germline, CDR1 is LNHDA, CDR2 SQIVND (reference sequence). CDR3 sequence reads: CASSTRRGQPQHF. The CDR3 DNA is TGTGCCAGTAGTACGCGGAGGGGACAGCCCCAGCATTTT.

J is TRBJ1-1 and V is TRBV11-1, with D unclear. The V end lost 1 base, the J end lost 7 bases, and 13 bases lay between the germline ends. The germline V gene encodes CDR1 SGHAT and CDR2 FQDESV (reference sequence). The CDR3 has 14 amino acids. CDR3 DNA sequence: TGTGCCAGCAGCTTAGTGGCAGTGTCCCGTGAAGCTTTCTTT. It yields the protein CASSLVAVSREAFF.

DNA for the CDR3: TGCAGTGCTAGTATACAAAACTATGGCTACACCTTC. Protein product: CSASIQNYGYTF. The chain joins TRBV20-1 to TRBJ1-2; D remains unclear. From germline, CDR1 is DFQATT and CDR2 SNEGSKA (reference sequence). The CDR3 contains 12 residues. V gave up 3 bases and J gave up 2 bases, with 7 bases separating them.

V and J are TRBV5-5 and TRBJ1-2, with D uncertain. Germline V gene sequence: CDR1 SGHKS, CDR2 YYEKEE (reference sequence). The V and J ends lost 0 bases and 8 bases respectively, with 17 bases between them. The CDR3 has 15 amino acids. CDR3 region: CASSLAPITPKGYTF. In nucleotides, the CDR3 is TGTGCCAGCAGCTTGGCTCCCATCACACCGAAAGGCTACACCTTC. The entire variable domain, with the rest obtained from reference TRBV5-5 and TRBJ1-2, is as follows: DAGVTQSPTHLIKTRGQQVTLRCSPISGHKSVSWYQQVLGQGPQFIFQYYEKEERGRGNFPDRFSARQFPNYSSELNVNALLLGDSALYLCASSLAPITPKGYTFGSGTRLTVV.

This chain links TRBV5-1 with TRBJ1-2, with 9 bases identical to TRBD1. V gave up 4 bases and J gave up 5 bases; unmatched junction bases: 6. There are 14 residues in the CDR3. The germline CDR1 and CDR2 sequences are SGHRS and YFSETQ. The CDR3 loop is CASSPGQGTYGYTF. CDR3 nucleotides: TGCGCCAGCAGCCCGGGACAGGGAACGTATGGCTACACCTTC. Using reference TRBV5-1 and TRBJ1-2 for the parts outside the CDR3, the full variable domain is KAGVTQTPRYLIKTRGQQVTLSCSPISGHRSVSWYQQTPGQGLQFLFEYFSETQRNKGNFPGRFSGRQFSNSRSEMNVSTLELGDSALYLCASSPGQGTYGYTFGSGTRLTVV.

The CDR3 DNA is TGTGCCAGCAGCACCCGACAGGGACCCAATGAAAAACTGTTTTTT. Its translation: CASSTRQGPNEKLFF. The genes are TRBV7-9 and TRBJ1-4; 7 bases are shared with TRBD1. With V trimmed by 5 bases and J by 5 bases, 8 bases remained unmatched. Germline values: CDR1 SEHNR, CDR2 FQNEAQ (reference sequence). CDR3 length: 15 amino acids.

This clone showed up just once. The genes are TRBV5-6 and TRBJ2-5; possible D gene TRBD1, 6 bases. Trimming took 6 bases from V and 10 from J, leaving 28 bases between them. CDR1 and CDR2 (germline): SGHDT, YYEEEE. There are 16 residues in the CDR3. The CDR3 DNA sequence: TGTGCCAGCACCCCGGGCGCTACAAGACCCGGGACAATCCAGTACTTC. Its protein is CASTPGATRPGTIQYF.

The chain links TRBV27 to TRBJ2-7, with 12 bases matching TRBD1. J lost 4 bases, V lost 4 bases, and 14 bases had no gene match. CDR1 and CDR2 (germline): MNHEY, SMNVEV (reference sequence). The CDR3 extends over 18 amino acids. The CDR3 coding sequence is TGTGCCAGCAGTTACGGGACAGGGGGCTTCGGAGGAGGGTACGAGCAGTACTTC. It yields the protein CASSYGTGGFGGGYEQYF.

J is TRBJ1-1 and V is TRBV13, with D tentatively TRBD1 (5 bases). Germline CDR1 reads PRHDT; CDR2 reads FYEKMQ (reference sequence). The CDR3 sequence is 13 residues long. Deletions cut 4 bases from V and 2 bases from J, with 8 bases between. CDR3 bases: TGTGCCAGCAGCTCGACAGATAACACTGAAGCTTTCTTT. Translation: CASSSTDNTEAFF.

In its sample, this clone was seen a few times. In the same sample, other DNA sequences code for this CDR3. The chain couples TRBV6-6 to TRBJ1-1; D possibly corresponds to TRBD1 (6 bases). V shed 5 bases and J shed 1 base, with 14 bases lying between them. This CDR3 has 15 residues. The germline CDR1 and CDR2 sequences are MNHNY and SVGAGI (reference sequence). The CDR3 is CASSPRQASNTEAFF. CDR3 bases: TGTGCCAGCAGTCCACGACAGGCTTCGAACACTGAAGCTTTCTTT.

The rearrangement links TRBV19 to TRBJ1-2; no clear D gene. V gave up 6 bases and J gave up 0 bases, with 11 bases separating them. Germline V gene lookup returns CDR1 LNHDA and CDR2 SQIVND (reference sequence). The CDR3 is made up of 14 amino acids. CDR3 loop: CASRRAIANYGYTF. CDR3 nucleotide sequence: TGTGCCAGTAGGCGGGCGATCGCTAACTATGGCTACACCTTC.

This chain joins TRBV4-2 and TRBJ1-2, with 12 nucleotides matching TRBD1. The CDR3 extends over 16 amino acids. J gave up 5 bases and V 4 bases, and 8 bases lay outside the gene matches. The germline V gene encodes CDR1 LGHNA and CDR2 YNFKEQ. Here the CDR3 DNA reads TGTGCCAGCAGCCGGTCCGGGACAGGGGGCAGTTATGGCTACACCTTC. Its translation is CASSRSGTGGSYGYTF.

CDR3 amino acids: CASSLAAEGPLPQHF. The CDR3, as DNA: TGTGCCAGCAGCTTAGCGGCGGAGGGTCCTCTGCCCCAGCATTTT. V gene TRBV7-8 combines with J gene TRBJ1-5; D not resolved. CDR3 length equals 15 residues. The V end lost 0 bases, the J end lost 9 bases, and 15 bases lay between the germline ends. Germline V gene lookup returns CDR1 SGHVS and CDR2 FQNEAQ.